This T cell receptor (beta chain) was found in a study of CD8 T cells in Susac syndrome. At the level of the study: Clinical remission applied to roughly eight sequenced Susac syndrome patients, and roughly 6 had active disease. At the time of blood draw, patients with Susac syndrome were therapy-naive, receiving corticosteroids, or receiving intravenous immunoglobulin alone.

The RNA input was about 0.45 to 1 ug, and it was reverse transcribed with random hexamers. TCRdb processed the immunoSEQ multiplex PCR reads anew with MiXCR; each CDR3 protein has one entry. The repertoire holds some 200,000 distinct CDR3 sequences, almost 96% seen once, with 0.09% to 0.1% in the top ten. The study's findings and limits: The authors found no clonal expansion in Susac syndrome CD4+ T cell repertoires.

TEMRA cells were FACS-enriched and CD8+ and CD4+ T cells negatively isolated. This CDR3 region has 13 residues. V dropped 8 bases and J dropped 1 base, with 10 bases sitting between them. Germline V CDR1 and CDR2: MNHEY, SVGAGI. On this clonotype: Its specificity is not known.

The sequencing sample was made of CD4+ T cells from PBMCs. The source is a human donor with Susac syndrome. The chain couples TRBV6-5 to TRBJ2-3; D not resolved. CDR3 DNA sequence: TGTGCCAGCTCTAGTCGGGGCACAGATACGCAGTATTTT. Its translation is CASSSRGTDTQYF.